The 7 T cell receptor beta chains below all came from one sample that was sequenced in a study of shared clonotypes between healthy human individuals. Only in-frame clones appear in the TCRdb table, and some are missing; sequencing was by immunoSEQ multiplex PCR. The table lists 450,000 to 650,000 clones, roughly four fifths of them singletons. The sample was PBMCs. Source of these receptors: a woman aged 40 to 55 in good health. Some clones in this sample may be carry-over from other donors' samples.

This clone was detected only once. This rearrangement joins TRBV7-6 to TRBJ2-7; 9 nucleotides match TRBD1. The CDR3 loop spans 18 amino acids. Germline V lookup: CDR1 SGHVS, CDR2 FNYEAQ. J lost 2 bases, V lost 0 bases, and 11 bases had no gene match. Written as DNA, the CDR3 is TGTGCCAGCAGCTTAGCGGCTGGGACAGGGAAGCAAACCTACGAGCAGTACTTC. It translates to CASSLAAGTGKQTYEQYF.

The chain uses TRBV5-1 and TRBJ2-7, with 9 bases matching TRBD1. The CDR3 has 18 amino acids. The junction had 15 bases not matched to a gene; V was cut back by 3 bases and J by 2 bases. Looked up from germline, CDR1 is SGHRS and CDR2 is YFSETQ. Here the CDR3 reads CASSSWGGQGDSPYEQYF. The CDR3 DNA sequence: TGCGCCAGCAGCTCATGGGGGGGACAGGGAGACTCCCCCTACGAGCAGTACTTC. Drawing the rest from reference TRBV5-1 and TRBJ2-7, the complete variable domain is KAGVTQTPRYLIKTRGQQVTLSCSPISGHRSVSWYQQTPGQGLQFLFEYFSETQRNKGNFPGRFSGRQFSNSRSEMNVSTLELGDSALYLCASSSWGGQGDSPYEQYFGPGTRLTVT.

At least ten counts were recorded for this clone. This chain links TRBV4-1 with TRBJ2-5; D is undetermined. The germline V gene encodes CDR1 MGHRA and CDR2 YSYEKL. V lost 5 bases and J lost 5, with 15 bases in between. The CDR3 loop spans 14 amino acids. CDR3 protein: CASSSPTRSETQYF. The CDR3 nucleotides read TGCGCCAGCAGCTCCCCCACACGATCGGAGACCCAGTACTTC.

The gene calls are TRBV29-1 and TRBJ2-5; 9 nucleotides align to TRBD2. The DNA end lines up better with TRBJ2-7; the J call may be wrong. This CDR3 has 13 residues. Germline loops: CDR1 SQVTM, CDR2 ANQGSEA. CDR3 protein: CSVGASGAYEQYF. In DNA, the CDR3 is TGCAGCGTTGGGGCTAGCGGGGCCTACGAGCAGTACTTC.

The chain links TRBV5-1 to TRBJ2-2; TRBD2 aligns across 8 bases. Trimming took 2 bases from V and 3 from J; bases not matched to a gene: 3. The CDR3 sequence is 15 residues long. CDR1 is SGHRS, CDR2 YFSETQ, per germline. The CDR3 region has the DNA TGCGCCAGCAGCTTCGGACTAGCAGACACCGGGGAGCTGTTTTTT. Translated: CASSFGLADTGELFF. Drawing the rest from reference TRBV5-1 and TRBJ2-2, the complete variable domain is KAGVTQTPRYLIKTRGQQVTLSCSPISGHRSVSWYQQTPGQGLQFLFEYFSETQRNKGNFPGRFSGRQFSNSRSEMNVSTLELGDSALYLCASSFGLADTGELFFGEGSRLTVL.

V is TRBV2 and J is TRBJ1-2; 7 bases fit TRBD1. J gave up 7 bases and V 8 bases, and 16 bases lay outside the gene matches. This CDR3 comprises 15 residues. The germline CDR1 and CDR2 sequences are SNHLY and FYNNEI. The CDR3 loop is CASGEGALTGRGYTF. Written as DNA, the CDR3 is TGTGCCAGCGGGGAGGGGGCCCTGACAGGACGTGGCTACACCTTC.

This clone has a single count. The rearrangement links TRBV28 to TRBJ1-2, with D uncertain. The CDR3 extends over 12 amino acids. The V end was cut by 2 bases, the J end by 7 bases, with 8 bases between. Per germline, CDR1 MDHEN and CDR2 SYDVKM. This chain's CDR3 is CASSLRGVGYTF. CDR3 coding DNA: TGTGCCAGCAGTTTACGTGGGGTTGGCTACACCTTC.